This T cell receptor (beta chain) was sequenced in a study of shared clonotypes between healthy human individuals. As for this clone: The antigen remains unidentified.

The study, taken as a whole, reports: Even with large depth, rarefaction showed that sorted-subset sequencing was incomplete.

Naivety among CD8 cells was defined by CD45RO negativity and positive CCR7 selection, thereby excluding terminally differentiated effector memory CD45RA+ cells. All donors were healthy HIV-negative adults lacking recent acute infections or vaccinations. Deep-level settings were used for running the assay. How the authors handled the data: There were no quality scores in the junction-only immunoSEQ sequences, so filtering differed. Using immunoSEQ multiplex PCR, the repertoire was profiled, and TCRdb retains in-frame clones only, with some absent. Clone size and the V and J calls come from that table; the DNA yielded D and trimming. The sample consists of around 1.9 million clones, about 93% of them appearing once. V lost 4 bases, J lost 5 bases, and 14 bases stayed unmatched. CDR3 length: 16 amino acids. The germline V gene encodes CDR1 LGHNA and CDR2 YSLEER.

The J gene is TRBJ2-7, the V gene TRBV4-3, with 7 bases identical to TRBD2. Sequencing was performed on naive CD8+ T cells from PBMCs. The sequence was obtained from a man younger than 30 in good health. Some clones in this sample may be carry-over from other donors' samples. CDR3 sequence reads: CASSRQLGGTYNEQYF. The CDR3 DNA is TGCGCCAGCAGCCGACAACTGGGGGGGACTTACAACGAGCAGTACTTC.